The rows below give T cell receptor beta chains drawn from one sample of a study of CD8+ T cells in alopecia areata. Assay used: immunoSEQ multiplex PCR; TCRdb lists only in-frame clones, some missing. This sample carries 150,000 to 200,000 clones, approximately 55% of them seen once, and the ten largest clones take 10% to 14%. The specimen was CD8+ T cells sorted from blood, collected at week 24, from a patient treated with tofacitinib. Receptor source: a human donor with alopecia areata. CDR3s include the opening cysteine and the closing phenylalanine or tryptophan. D genes are given only for firm matches. The size field is filled for only some rows; it gives once, few, many or a size class.

clone_size: -; d_call: -; v_call: TRBV7-3; j_call: TRBJ2-3; cdr3_nt: TGTGCCAGCAGCTTAACTTCGGGGCGTTTGGATACGCAGTATTTT; cdr3_aa: CASSLTSGRLDTQYF
clone_size: -; d_call: TRBD1; v_call: TRBV4-3; j_call: TRBJ1-1; cdr3_nt: TGCGCCAGCAGCCAAGCAGGGGGTCTCACTGAAGCTTTCTTT; cdr3_aa: CASSQAGGLTEAFF
clone_size: -; d_call: -; v_call: TRBV5-1; j_call: TRBJ2-3; cdr3_nt: TGCGCCAGCAGCCCACGGGGCGGGGATGTAGTTCTAGATACGCAGTATTTT; cdr3_aa: CASSPRGGDVVLDTQYF
clone_size: many; d_call: -; v_call: TRBV2; j_call: TRBJ2-1; cdr3_nt: TGTGCCAGCAGTAGCGCGGACAGACCCGATTTCTTC; cdr3_aa: CASSSADRPDFF
clone_size: -; d_call: TRBD2; v_call: TRBV9; j_call: TRBJ2-2; cdr3_nt: TGTGCCAGCAGCCCCGCCGGGACTAGCTTTTCCGGGGAGCTGTTTTTT; cdr3_aa: CASSPAGTSFSGELFF
clone_size: -; d_call: -; v_call: TRBV14; j_call: TRBJ2-2; cdr3_nt: TGTGCCAGCAGCCAAGTTCGGCAGGGATCCGACACCGGGGAGCTGTTTTTT; cdr3_aa: CASSQVRQGSDTGELFF
clone_size: -; d_call: -; v_call: TRBV18; j_call: TRBJ2-5; cdr3_nt: TGTGCCAGCTCACCACCAGGGCAGGAATCCTTGGAGACCCAGTACTTC; cdr3_aa: CASSPPGQESLETQYF
clone_size: -; d_call: -; v_call: TRBV25-1; j_call: TRBJ2-7; cdr3_nt: TGTGCCAGCAGAGGGACCGACAGCTACGAGCAGTACTTC; cdr3_aa: CASRGTDSYEQYF
clone_size: -; d_call: -; v_call: TRBV5-6; j_call: TRBJ2-4; cdr3_nt: TGTGCCAGCAGCTTGGCCTCCGGGGAACGACAGTACTTC; cdr3_aa: CASSLASGERQYF
clone_size: few; d_call: -; v_call: TRBV29-1; j_call: TRBJ1-1; cdr3_nt: TGCAGCGTTGACAGGGGCACTGAAGCTTTCTTT; cdr3_aa: CSVDRGTEAFF
clone_size: -; d_call: TRBD1; v_call: TRBV15; j_call: TRBJ2-1; cdr3_nt: TGTGCCACCAGCAGAGAACGGACAGGGGGCAATGAGCAGTTCTTC; cdr3_aa: CATSRERTGGNEQFF
clone_size: -; d_call: -; v_call: TRBV7-8; j_call: TRBJ1-1; cdr3_nt: TGTGCCAGCAGCTTAGGACAGAACACTGAAGCTTTCTTT; cdr3_aa: CASSLGQNTEAFF
clone_size: few; d_call: -; v_call: TRBV7-2; j_call: TRBJ1-2; cdr3_nt: TGTGCCAGCAGTAACACAAGAGCATTCTATGGCTACACCTTC; cdr3_aa: CASSNTRAFYGYTF
clone_size: -; d_call: TRBD2; v_call: TRBV9; j_call: TRBJ2-5; cdr3_nt: TGTGCCAGCAGCGAGAGGGCTAGCGGGTCAGAGACCCAGTACTTC; cdr3_aa: CASSERASGSETQYF
clone_size: -; d_call: -; v_call: TRBV14; j_call: TRBJ2-2; cdr3_nt: TGTGCCAGCAGCCAAGCAGACGGGGAGCTGTTTTTT; cdr3_aa: CASSQADGELFF
clone_size: few; d_call: -; v_call: TRBV9; j_call: TRBJ2-3; cdr3_nt: TGTGCCAGCAGCCCCCGACAGCCCACAGATACGCAGTATTTT; cdr3_aa: CASSPRQPTDTQYF
clone_size: -; d_call: -; v_call: TRBV30; j_call: TRBJ1-1; cdr3_nt: TGTGCCTGGAGTGTAGGGAGAATAACTGAAGCTTTCTTT; cdr3_aa: CAWSVGRITEAFF
clone_size: once; d_call: TRBD1; v_call: TRBV10-3; j_call: TRBJ2-7; cdr3_nt: TGTGCCGTGCGGACAGGCGCCTACGAGCAGTACTTC; cdr3_aa: CAVRTGAYEQYF
clone_size: few; d_call: TRBD1; v_call: TRBV5-5; j_call: TRBJ2-1; cdr3_nt: TGTGCCAGCAGCTTCGGACAGGGTCTTTACAATGAGCAGTTCTTC; cdr3_aa: CASSFGQGLYNEQFF
clone_size: -; d_call: TRBD2; v_call: TRBV27; j_call: TRBJ2-2; cdr3_nt: TGTGCCAGCAGCCTCGGCCTAGCGGGGCCCCACACCGGGGAGCTGTTTTTT; cdr3_aa: CASSLGLAGPHTGELFF
clone_size: once; d_call: -; v_call: TRBV5-6; j_call: TRBJ1-2; cdr3_nt: TGTGCCAGCAGCTTGAGAGGGATTAACTATGGCTACACCTTC; cdr3_aa: CASSLRGINYGYTF
clone_size: -; d_call: -; v_call: TRBV15; j_call: TRBJ2-6; cdr3_nt: TGTGCCACCAGCCAAACTGGGGCCAACGTCCTGACTTTC; cdr3_aa: CATSQTGANVLTF
clone_size: -; d_call: TRBD2; v_call: TRBV10-3; j_call: TRBJ2-7; cdr3_nt: TGTGCCATCAGTGATGAAGGAGCGGGGGGGCCGTACGAGCAGTACTTC; cdr3_aa: CAISDEGAGGPYEQYF
clone_size: -; d_call: TRBD1; v_call: TRBV13; j_call: TRBJ2-7; cdr3_nt: TGTGCCAGCAGCTTAGAGAGTAGGCGGGACAGGGACCCCTACGAGCAGTACTTC; cdr3_aa: CASSLESRRDRDPYEQYF
clone_size: -; d_call: TRBD2; v_call: TRBV6-5; j_call: TRBJ2-1; cdr3_nt: TGTGCCAGCAGTTACACGAAAAGCGGGGGTAATGAGCAGTTCTTC; cdr3_aa: CASSYTKSGGNEQFF
clone_size: -; d_call: -; v_call: TRBV30; j_call: TRBJ2-1; cdr3_nt: TGTGCCTGGAGTGAAGGGGAACCTTACAATGAGCAGTTCTTC; cdr3_aa: CAWSEGEPYNEQFF
clone_size: -; d_call: -; v_call: TRBV9; j_call: TRBJ2-7; cdr3_nt: TGTGCCAGCAGCGGGACAGAATCCTACGAGCAGTACTTC; cdr3_aa: CASSGTESYEQYF
clone_size: -; d_call: TRBD1; v_call: TRBV11-2; j_call: TRBJ2-5; cdr3_nt: TGTGCCAGCAGCTTGGGTCAGGGGGCAAGGGAGACCCAGTACTTC; cdr3_aa: CASSLGQGARETQYF
clone_size: few; d_call: TRBD1; v_call: TRBV5-1; j_call: TRBJ1-1; cdr3_nt: TGCGCCAGCATTCAGGGGGTGGAGAACACTGAAGCTTTCTTT; cdr3_aa: CASIQGVENTEAFF
clone_size: -; d_call: -; v_call: TRBV12-5; j_call: TRBJ1-2; cdr3_nt: TGTGCTAGTGGTTTGGGGACCGTCCCGGACTATGGCTACACCTTC; cdr3_aa: CASGLGTVPDYGYTF
clone_size: few; d_call: TRBD2; v_call: TRBV7-9; j_call: TRBJ2-1; cdr3_nt: TGTGCCAGCAGTTTATTTCTAGCGGAAGAATACAATGAGCAGTTCTTC; cdr3_aa: CASSLFLAEEYNEQFF
clone_size: few; d_call: -; v_call: TRBV15; j_call: TRBJ2-3; cdr3_nt: TGTGCCACCAGCAGAGGGTCCGGGGGTAGCGAGGATACGCAGTATTTT; cdr3_aa: CATSRGSGGSEDTQYF
clone_size: -; d_call: TRBD1; v_call: TRBV15; j_call: TRBJ2-3; cdr3_nt: TGTGCCACCAGTTACAGGGGTGGCGATACGCAGTATTTT; cdr3_aa: CATSYRGGDTQYF
clone_size: -; d_call: -; v_call: TRBV29-1; j_call: TRBJ1-2; cdr3_nt: TGCAGCGTTGTAGCGGGAGGCTATGGCTACACCTTC; cdr3_aa: CSVVAGGYGYTF
clone_size: -; d_call: TRBD1; v_call: TRBV27; j_call: TRBJ2-7; cdr3_nt: TGTGCCAGCAGTTTAGGGACAGGTGCATACGAGCAGTACTTC; cdr3_aa: CASSLGTGAYEQYF
clone_size: -; d_call: -; v_call: TRBV30; j_call: TRBJ2-7; cdr3_nt: TGTGCCTGGAGTATCCAACACCGAACCTACGAGCAGTACTTC; cdr3_aa: CAWSIQHRTYEQYF
clone_size: -; d_call: TRBD2; v_call: TRBV7-2; j_call: TRBJ2-3; cdr3_nt: TGTGCCAGCAGCTTAGTAGCGGGGGGGACAGATACGCAGTATTTT; cdr3_aa: CASSLVAGGTDTQYF
clone_size: few; d_call: TRBD1; v_call: TRBV4-3; j_call: TRBJ1-2; cdr3_nt: TGCGCCAGCAGCCAAGATCGGGACAGCCTCTATGGCTACACCTTC; cdr3_aa: CASSQDRDSLYGYTF
clone_size: -; d_call: -; v_call: TRBV5-1; j_call: TRBJ1-1; cdr3_nt: TGCGCCAGCAGCTTGGCGGGGGATGAAGCTTTCTTT; cdr3_aa: CASSLAGDEAFF
clone_size: few; d_call: -; v_call: TRBV6-5; j_call: TRBJ1-6; cdr3_nt: TGTGCCAGCAGTTACCGGGCCGGCGATTCACCCCTCCACTTT; cdr3_aa: CASSYRAGDSPLHF
clone_size: -; d_call: -; v_call: TRBV15; j_call: TRBJ1-5; cdr3_nt: TGTGCCACCAGCACCGACCGAAATCAGCCCCAGCATTTT; cdr3_aa: CATSTDRNQPQHF
clone_size: -; d_call: TRBD1; v_call: TRBV29-1; j_call: TRBJ1-2; cdr3_nt: TGCAGCGTTGAAGGGGACAGGGCTTATGTAGATGGCTACACCTTC; cdr3_aa: CSVEGDRAYVDGYTF
clone_size: few; d_call: TRBD1; v_call: TRBV4-3; j_call: TRBJ2-3; cdr3_nt: TGCGCCAGCAGCCAAGCCCCAGGACAGGCAATCGGCGGTACGCAGTATTTT; cdr3_aa: CASSQAPGQAIGGTQYF
clone_size: -; d_call: -; v_call: TRBV5-6; j_call: TRBJ2-1; cdr3_nt: TGTGCCAGCAGCGGGGACGGATACAATGAGCAGTTCTTC; cdr3_aa: CASSGDGYNEQFF
clone_size: -; d_call: TRBD1; v_call: TRBV29-1; j_call: TRBJ1-1; cdr3_nt: TGCAGCGTGGGGACAGGGGCTCACGAAGCTTTCTTT; cdr3_aa: CSVGTGAHEAFF
clone_size: -; d_call: TRBD2; v_call: TRBV29-1; j_call: TRBJ2-3; cdr3_nt: TGCAGCCCCATGGGGGGGGGTTCAGATACGCAGTATTTT; cdr3_aa: CSPMGGGSDTQYF
clone_size: few; d_call: -; v_call: TRBV30; j_call: TRBJ1-2; cdr3_nt: TGTGCCTGGAGTGTAAACGGGGTTAGAGTTTATGGCTACACCTTC; cdr3_aa: CAWSVNGVRVYGYTF
clone_size: once; d_call: -; v_call: TRBV4-3; j_call: TRBJ2-3; cdr3_nt: TGCGCCAGCAGCCGTACGAACACAGATACGCAGTATTTT; cdr3_aa: CASSRTNTDTQYF
clone_size: -; d_call: -; v_call: TRBV7-3; j_call: TRBJ2-7; cdr3_nt: TGTGCCAGCAGCTTAAATAGGGGCTACGAGCAGTACTTC; cdr3_aa: CASSLNRGYEQYF
clone_size: -; d_call: -; v_call: TRBV29-1; j_call: TRBJ2-1; cdr3_nt: TGCAGCGTTGAAACCCCAGAAAGGTCCTACAATGAGCAGTTCTTC; cdr3_aa: CSVETPERSYNEQFF
clone_size: -; d_call: TRBD1; v_call: TRBV2; j_call: TRBJ1-1; cdr3_nt: TGTGCCCTTACAGGGGGCTTTGAAGCTTTCTTT; cdr3_aa: CALTGGFEAFF
clone_size: few; d_call: TRBD1; v_call: TRBV29-1; j_call: TRBJ1-1; cdr3_nt: TGCAGCGGATGGGACAGGGGGTATACTGAAGCTTTCTTT; cdr3_aa: CSGWDRGYTEAFF
clone_size: -; d_call: -; v_call: TRBV25-1; j_call: TRBJ2-1; cdr3_nt: TGTGCCAGCAGTCACAGAGGGCTTTTGAATGAGCAGTTCTTC; cdr3_aa: CASSHRGLLNEQFF
clone_size: -; d_call: TRBD1; v_call: TRBV9; j_call: TRBJ1-1; cdr3_nt: TGTGCCAGCAGCGTAACAGGGGGTCAGGGCACTGAAGCTTTCTTT; cdr3_aa: CASSVTGGQGTEAFF
clone_size: -; d_call: TRBD1; v_call: TRBV4-3; j_call: TRBJ1-2; cdr3_nt: TGCGCCAGCAGCCCGTGGACAGGGGGCTTAGGCTACACCTTC; cdr3_aa: CASSPWTGGLGYTF